A selection of T cell receptor beta chains follows, all from one sample in a study of T cell responses to AZD1222 COVID-19 vaccine. Sequencing was performed with immunoSEQ multiplex PCR; in TCRdb, only in-frame clones are kept and a portion is missing. The sample records approximately 91,000 clones, roughly 90% being singletons. This material consisted of peripheral blood, taken on day 0 of AZD1222 vaccination. The receptors stem from an adult in good health. The CDR3 runs from the conserved cysteine through the conserved F or W. The order of the fields is clone size, D gene, V gene, J gene, CDR3 DNA, CDR3 protein. The D gene is left open where the match is weak. Not all rows give a size; the values are once, few, many and, for expanded clones, a class.

abundance: few
d_gene: TRBD1
v_gene: TRBV10-3
j_gene: TRBJ1-1
CDR3nt: TGTGCCATCAGTGATCAGGGGGTAAGGACTGAAGCTTTCTTT
CDR3aa: CAISDQGVRTEAFF

abundance: once
d_gene: NA
v_gene: TRBV3-1/TRBV3-2
j_gene: TRBJ1-2
CDR3nt: TGTGCCAGCAGCCAAGATCGATACGGCTACACCTTC
CDR3aa: CASSQDRYGYTF

abundance: NA
d_gene: TRBD1
v_gene: TRBV29-1
j_gene: TRBJ2-2
CDR3nt: TGCAGCGTTGAAGTCACAGGGGCAGGGCCGAACACCGGGGAGCTGTTTTTT
CDR3aa: CSVEVTGAGPNTGELFF

abundance: NA
d_gene: TRBD1
v_gene: TRBV29-1
j_gene: TRBJ1-2
CDR3nt: TGCAGGGTTTGGGGCGCCCCGGGACAGTCCTATGGCTACACCTTC
CDR3aa: CRVWGAPGQSYGYTF

abundance: NA
d_gene: TRBD1
v_gene: TRBV6-6
j_gene: TRBJ2-2
CDR3nt: TGTGCCAGCAGGTGGACAGGGAAAAGGAACACCGGGGAGCTGTTTTTT
CDR3aa: CASRWTGKRNTGELFF

abundance: NA
d_gene: TRBD2
v_gene: TRBV3-1/TRBV3-2
j_gene: TRBJ2-2
CDR3nt: TGTGCCAGCAGCCAAGGACGGGGACTAGCGGTGACCGGGGAGCTGTTTTTT
CDR3aa: CASSQGRGLAVTGELFF

abundance: NA
d_gene: NA
v_gene: TRBV5-6
j_gene: TRBJ2-3
CDR3nt: TGTGCCAGCAGCTTGGGAACAGGGACCACAGATACGCAGTATTTT
CDR3aa: CASSLGTGTTDTQYF

abundance: NA
d_gene: NA
v_gene: TRBV27
j_gene: TRBJ1-1
CDR3nt: TGTGCCAGCAGTTACCTAAAGGATCGCACTGAAGCTTTCTTT
CDR3aa: CASSYLKDRTEAFF

abundance: once
d_gene: NA
v_gene: TRBV19
j_gene: TRBJ2-3
CDR3nt: TGTGCCAGCGATGGGAAGGCGGATACGCAGTATTTT
CDR3aa: CASDGKADTQYF

abundance: NA
d_gene: NA
v_gene: TRBV7-8
j_gene: TRBJ1-6
CDR3nt: TGTGCCAGCAGCTTACCAGACGGGCGGAATTCACCCCTCCACTTT
CDR3aa: CASSLPDGRNSPLHF

abundance: NA
d_gene: NA
v_gene: TRBV10-3
j_gene: TRBJ2-7
CDR3nt: TGTGCCATCAGTGGAAGGGCAGGGTCCTACGAGCAGTACTTC
CDR3aa: CAISGRAGSYEQYF

abundance: once
d_gene: NA
v_gene: TRBV7-2
j_gene: TRBJ2-5
CDR3nt: TGTGCCAGCAGCTTAGGGGGGGGCGGCGGGTTTGAGACCCAGTACTTC
CDR3aa: CASSLGGGGGFETQYF

abundance: NA
d_gene: TRBD1
v_gene: TRBV6-1
j_gene: TRBJ2-1
CDR3nt: TGTGCCAGCAGTGAAAACACAGGGGGCTACAATGAGCAGTTCTTC
CDR3aa: CASSENTGGYNEQFF

abundance: NA
d_gene: TRBD1
v_gene: TRBV10-3
j_gene: TRBJ2-7
CDR3nt: TGTGCCATCAGTGTGGGACAGCTTCCGGGGGAGCAGTACTTC
CDR3aa: CAISVGQLPGEQYF

abundance: NA
d_gene: NA
v_gene: TRBV12-5
j_gene: TRBJ2-3
CDR3nt: TGTGCTAGTGGTCTGGGACGGGCGGGAGATACGCAGTATTTT
CDR3aa: CASGLGRAGDTQYF

abundance: NA
d_gene: TRBD1
v_gene: TRBV5-4
j_gene: TRBJ2-3
CDR3nt: TGTGCCAGCAGCTTGGTACAGGGGAGCGATACGCAGTATTTT
CDR3aa: CASSLVQGSDTQYF

abundance: once
d_gene: NA
v_gene: TRBV19
j_gene: TRBJ1-6
CDR3nt: TGTGCCAGTAGTCCCGTCACCAGGGGAAATTCACCCCTCCACTTT
CDR3aa: CASSPVTRGNSPLHF

abundance: NA
d_gene: NA
v_gene: TRBV3-1/TRBV3-2
j_gene: TRBJ2-5
CDR3nt: TGTGCCAGCAGCCAAGCTGGCCAGCGGGAGACCCAGTACTTC
CDR3aa: CASSQAGQRETQYF

abundance: NA
d_gene: TRBD1
v_gene: TRBV18
j_gene: TRBJ1-1
CDR3nt: TGTGCCAGCTCACCCTCCACAGGGGCTGGTTACGCTGAAGCTTTCTTT
CDR3aa: CASSPSTGAGYAEAFF

abundance: NA
d_gene: NA
v_gene: TRBV6-1
j_gene: TRBJ1-1
CDR3nt: TGTGCCAGCAGTGAAGCGTTGGTGAACACTGAAGCTTTCTTT
CDR3aa: CASSEALVNTEAFF

abundance: NA
d_gene: NA
v_gene: TRBV5-4
j_gene: TRBJ2-7
CDR3nt: TGTGCCAGCAGCCGCGTGGACAGCTCCTACGAGCAGTACTTC
CDR3aa: CASSRVDSSYEQYF

abundance: NA
d_gene: NA
v_gene: TRBV19
j_gene: TRBJ2-2
CDR3nt: TGTGCCAGTGCCCAGGCGGGGACCGGGGAGCTGTTTTTT
CDR3aa: CASAQAGTGELFF

abundance: few
d_gene: TRBD1
v_gene: TRBV6-5
j_gene: TRBJ2-5
CDR3nt: TGTGCCAGCAGAGCGCCGGGACAGGGAAAGACCCAGTACTTC
CDR3aa: CASRAPGQGKTQYF

abundance: NA
d_gene: NA
v_gene: TRBV3-1/TRBV3-2
j_gene: TRBJ1-6
CDR3nt: TGTGCCAGCAGCCCTTCCAGGGCCGCTCCACTGAGGAATTCACCCCTCCACTTT
CDR3aa: CASSPSRAAPLRNSPLHF

abundance: NA
d_gene: NA
v_gene: TRBV6-5
j_gene: TRBJ2-5
CDR3nt: TGTGCCAGCAGACGGAGGGGGGAAGAGACCCAGTACTTC
CDR3aa: CASRRRGEETQYF

abundance: once
d_gene: NA
v_gene: TRBV4-2
j_gene: TRBJ1-6
CDR3nt: TGTGCCAGCAGCCAATCCGGGACCGGGGGTTCACCCCTCCACTTT
CDR3aa: CASSQSGTGGSPLHF

abundance: NA
d_gene: NA
v_gene: TRBV24-1
j_gene: TRBJ2-7
CDR3nt: TGTGCCACCAGTGATTTAGGTCCCCAGCGGGCGGGGGAGCAGTACTTC
CDR3aa: CATSDLGPQRAGEQYF

abundance: NA
d_gene: NA
v_gene: TRBV6-1
j_gene: TRBJ2-1
CDR3nt: TGTGCCAGCAGTGCTAATATGGTGGAGGGCTACAATGAGCAGTTCTTC
CDR3aa: CASSANMVEGYNEQFF

abundance: NA
d_gene: TRBD1
v_gene: TRBV30
j_gene: TRBJ1-5
CDR3nt: TGTGCCTGGAGTGAGCGGGACAGGTCCTATCAGCCCCAGCATTTT
CDR3aa: CAWSERDRSYQPQHF

abundance: NA
d_gene: NA
v_gene: TRBV6-2/TRBV6-3
j_gene: TRBJ1-5
CDR3nt: TGTGCCAGCACCCCGGGGGCGGCGAGCAATCAGCCCCAGCATTTT
CDR3aa: CASTPGAASNQPQHF

abundance: NA
d_gene: NA
v_gene: TRBV7-3
j_gene: TRBJ1-2
CDR3nt: TGTGCCAGCAGCCCTGGGGGGGCAGCCGGATCCTCCTATGGCTACACCTTC
CDR3aa: CASSPGGAAGSSYGYTF